The next 28 T cell receptor beta chains were all read from a single sample in a study of patients and donors after allogeneic stem cell transplantation. Each CDR3 protein is one row after TCRdb ran MiXCR on the RT-PCR reads. The sample holds some 230,000 distinct CDR3 sequences, approximately 14% seen once. Sequenced sample: blood, either unsorted or a sorted T cell fraction (not recorded which). These receptors were taken from a human donor who was either an allogeneic HSCT recipient or a stem cell or donor lymphocyte infusion donor (not recorded which). It is not recorded whose cells these are; they may come from a transplant donor.

CDR3 nucleotide sequence: TGCAGCGTGGGACAGGGATTCTCCTACGAGCAGTACTTC. It translates to CSVGQGFSYEQYF. V gene TRBV29-1 combines with J gene TRBJ2-7, with 9 bases lining up with TRBD1. The germline V gene encodes CDR1 SQVTM and CDR2 ANQGSEA. Germline trimming cut 6 bases from V and 0 bases from J; bases unmatched to any gene: 3. The CDR3 consists of 13 residues.

This chain's CDR3 is CASSYGSWEGAQYF. The CDR3 coding sequence is TGTGCCAGCAGTTACGGCTCCTGGGAAGGGGCCCAGTACTTC. This rearrangement joins TRBV6-5 to TRBJ2-5; a possible D gene is TRBD1 (5 bases). The CDR3 is 14 amino acids. V was shortened by 2 bases and J by 9 bases, with 16 bases between the two germline ends. Germline V gene data show CDR1 as MNHEY and CDR2 as SVGAGI.

This clonotype was picked up a small number of times. The genes are TRBV19 and TRBJ2-2, with 9 bases lining up with TRBD1. Per the germline V gene, CDR1 is LNHDA and CDR2 is SQIVND (reference sequence). This CDR3 region has 15 residues. V trimming: 3 bases; J trimming: 1 base; junction bases outside the gene matches: 0. CDR3 in amino acids: CASSMGQGNTGELFF. The CDR3, as DNA: TGTGCCAGTAGTATGGGACAGGGGAACACCGGGGAGCTGTTTTTT.

The chain employs TRBV3-1 and TRBJ1-6; D unclear. The ends were cut back, 5 bases at V and 7 bases at J, with 3 bases in the middle. CDR3 size: 11 residues. The germline gives CDR1 LGHDT, CDR2 YNNKEL (reference sequence). CDR3 coding DNA: TGTGCCAGCAGCAAGAATTCACCCCTCCACTTT. Residues: CASSKNSPLHF.

This chain links TRBV5-1 with TRBJ1-1; maybe TRBD1 (5 bases). Germline CDR1 SGHRS, CDR2 YFSETQ. This CDR3 comprises 16 residues. The V gene lost 4 bases and the J gene lost 0 bases, with 16 bases spanning the gap. CDR3 coding DNA: TGCGCCAGCAGCGGATTCAGGGAGACGTTGAACACTGAAGCTTTCTTT. Translation gives CASSGFRETLNTEAFF.

This clonotype has more than one count but fewer than ten. The genes are TRBV3-1 and TRBJ1-2, with TRBD1 as a possible D gene (6 bases). This CDR3 spans 14 amino acids. Between the trimmed V and J ends, which lost 0 bases and 4 bases, there was a span of 9 bases. Germline V gene sequence: CDR1 LGHDT, CDR2 YNNKEL (reference sequence). The CDR3 is CASSQDTGTYGYTF. CDR3 sequence (DNA): TGTGCCAGCAGCCAAGACACAGGGACCTATGGCTACACCTTC. Complete variable domain (other parts from reference TRBV3-1 and TRBJ1-2): DTAVSQTPKYLVTQMGNDKSIKCEQNLGHDTMYWYKQDSKKFLKIMFSYNNKELIINETVPNRFSPKSPDKAHLNLHINSLELGDSAVYFCASSQDTGTYGYTFGSGTRLTVV.

V and J are TRBV30 and TRBJ2-5; 8 bases align to TRBD2. This CDR3 is 14 amino acids long. The ends lost 0 bases at V and 1 base at J; junction bases unmatched: 1. Per the germline V gene, CDR1 is GTSNPN and CDR2 is SVGIG (reference sequence). CDR3 region: CAWSVTSGQETQYF. The DNA for the CDR3 is TGTGCCTGGAGTGTAACTAGCGGCCAAGAGACCCAGTACTTC.

This clonotype appeared a few times. The V gene is TRBV12-3 or TRBV12-4, the J gene TRBJ2-7, with a weak D call TRBD1 (6 bases). The V end was cut by 5 bases, the J end by 2 bases, with 13 bases between. The CDR3 runs 14 residues. For the CDR3, the DNA is TGTGCCAGCAGTACGGACAGTCTGACCTACGAGCAGTACTTC. It codes for CASSTDSLTYEQYF.

This clonotype was observed a few times. The CDR3 DNA reads as TGTGCCACCAGCAGAGATTTCGGCGTTAGCGGGGGGCTACAAGAGACCCAGTACTTC. Translating gives CATSRDFGVSGGLQETQYF. The chain employs TRBV15 and TRBJ2-5; 10 bases are a match to TRBD2. The CDR3 length is 19 residues. V was clipped by 0 bases and J by 2 bases; unmatched bases: 12. CDR1 LNHNV and CDR2 YYDKDF come from the germline V gene (reference sequence).

Many counts were recorded for this clonotype. The V and J genes are TRBV7-2 and TRBJ2-6; no firm D call. Trimming pared 4 bases from V and 1 base from J, leaving 11 bases between. There are 16 residues in the CDR3. CDR1 and CDR2 (germline): SGHTA, FQGNSA. Here the CDR3 DNA reads TGTGCCAGCAGCTCGCAATGGTTTTCTGGGGCCAACGTCCTGACTTTC. Encoded protein: CASSSQWFSGANVLTF. Full variable domain (remainder filled in from reference TRBV7-2 and TRBJ2-6): GAGVSQSPSNKVTEKGKDVELRCDPISGHTALYWYRQSLGQGLEFLIYFQGNSAPDKSGLPSDRFSAERTGGSVSTLTIQRTQQEDSAVYLCASSSQWFSGANVLTFGAGSRLTVL.

V gene TRBV5-1 combines with J gene TRBJ1-5; no firm D call. Looked up from germline, CDR1 is SGHRS and CDR2 is YFSETQ. V dropped 4 bases and J dropped 4 bases, with 9 bases sitting between them. The CDR3 spans 13 residues. The CDR3 here is CASSPTVNQPQHF. For the CDR3, the DNA is TGCGCCAGCAGCCCGACGGTTAATCAGCCCCAGCATTTT.

This clonotype was seen just once. Mismatch with germline at one junction end may stem from a read error. The J gene is TRBJ1-2, the V gene TRBV7-2; D is ambiguous. Germline CDR1 and CDR2: SGHTA and FQGNSA. This CDR3 contains 13 residues. The CDR3 sequence: CASSSGRPLGHTF. The CDR3 DNA is TGTGCCAGCAGCTCCGGACGCCCCCTTGGCCACACCTTC.

This clonotype was seen a few times. V usage is TRBV20-1 and J usage is TRBJ2-7; D remains ambiguous. CDR1 DFQATT and CDR2 SNEGSKA come from the germline V gene (reference sequence). The V and J ends lost 3 bases and 2 bases respectively, with 14 bases between them. This CDR3 has 14 amino acids. The CDR3 protein is CSARVLGRAYEQYF. The CDR3, as DNA: TGCAGTGCTAGGGTACTTGGACGGGCCTACGAGCAGTACTTC.

This clonotype was counted ten times or more. V usage is TRBV5-1 and J usage is TRBJ1-1, with 9 bases aligning to TRBD1. From germline, CDR1 is SGHRS and CDR2 YFSETQ. The CDR3 is made up of 14 amino acids. V was pared by 3 bases and J by 5 bases, with 5 bases of the junction left unmatched. The CDR3 loop is CASSSTGGWTEAFF. CDR3 nucleotides: TGCGCCAGCAGCTCAACAGGGGGCTGGACTGAAGCTTTCTTT.

In this sample, this clonotype turned up a few times. The chain links TRBV11-3 to TRBJ1-6; no reliable D call. Germline V gene data show CDR1 as SGHNT and CDR2 as YENEEA. The CDR3 extends over 15 amino acids. Trimming took off 3 bases at V and 7 bases at J, with 13 bases between the two ends. The CDR3 nucleotides are TGTGCCAGCAGCTTTAATCGACCGACCAATTCACCCCTCCACTTT. The encoded protein is CASSFNRPTNSPLHF.

The sample holds many counts of this clonotype. The chain joins TRBV6-1 to TRBJ2-5; maybe TRBD2 (7 bases). Germline-derived CDR1 and CDR2 are MNHNS and SASEGT. The CDR3 has 15 amino acids. V gave up 6 bases and J gave up 3 bases, with 17 bases separating them. CDR3 sequence (DNA): TGTGCCAGCAGGCGGGGGCCCACTCCTGAAGAGACCCAGTACTTC. Encoded protein: CASRRGPTPEETQYF.

This clonotype has only a few counts. The chain joins TRBV2 to TRBJ2-4; TRBD2 agrees at 12 bases. Trimming at V came to 2 bases and at J to 3 bases, leaving 5 bases not matched to a gene. Germline V gene data show CDR1 as SNHLY and CDR2 as FYNNEI. This CDR3 spans 17 amino acids. CDR3 coding DNA: TGTGCCAGCAGTGAAAAGGCACTAGCGGGGGGCAAAAACATTCAGTACTTC. This translates into CASSEKALAGGKNIQYF.

Only a few counts were recorded for this clonotype. The J gene is TRBJ1-1, the V gene TRBV21-1. TRBV21-1 is recorded as a pseudogene. The CDR3 covers 15 residues. The CDR3: CASRGGRRPNTEAFF. CDR3 DNA sequence: TGTGCCAGCAGGGGCGGGAGGAGGCCGAACACTGAAGCTTTCTTT.

The V and J genes are TRBV24-1 and TRBJ2-7; 9 bases map to TRBD1. Looked up from germline, CDR1 is KGHDR and CDR2 is SFDVKD. There are 16 residues in the CDR3. With 3 bases clipped from V and 4 bases from J, the junction kept 9 bases outside the gene matches. The chain's CDR3 is CATSDTPGQGKYEQYF. DNA of the CDR3: TGTGCCACCAGTGATACCCCGGGACAGGGTAAATACGAGCAGTACTTC.

This clonotype was observed at least ten times. V is TRBV4-2 and J is TRBJ1-1, with D possibly TRBD1 on 6 matching bases. The germline CDR1 and CDR2 sequences are LGHNA and YNFKEQ. The CDR3 consists of 14 residues. V was cut by 0 bases and J by 2 bases, with 7 bases left in between. The CDR3 sequence is CASSQEDSNTEAFF. Written as DNA, the CDR3 is TGTGCCAGCAGCCAAGAGGACAGTAACACTGAAGCTTTCTTT.

The chain has TRBV7-2 and TRBJ1-6; D ambiguous. This CDR3 is built from 14 residues. CDR1 is SGHTA, CDR2 FQGNSA, per germline. Trimming pared 7 bases from V and 14 bases from J, leaving 21 bases between. CDR3 loop: CASTEVAGGRALHF. DNA of the CDR3: TGTGCCAGCACCGAAGTGGCAGGCGGGCGGGCCCTCCACTTT.

The chain carries TRBV3-1 and TRBJ2-5; 8 positions agree with TRBD2. The CDR3 contains 16 residues. V lost 4 bases, J lost 2 bases, and 9 bases stayed unmatched. CDR1 and CDR2 from the germline V gene are LGHDT and YNNKEL (reference sequence). Written as DNA, the CDR3 is TGTGCCAGCAGCCTCGGACAAAGCGGGGGTCAAGAGACCCAGTACTTC. Its protein product is CASSLGQSGGQETQYF.

This clonotype has more than one count but fewer than ten. The V call is TRBV29-1, the J call TRBJ2-3; TRBD2 matches 10 bases. Germline-derived CDR1 and CDR2 are SQVTM and ANQGSEA. The junction had 14 bases not matched to a gene; V was cut back by 6 bases and J by 5 bases. This CDR3 has 16 amino acids. The DNA for the CDR3 is TGCAGCGTCGAGACGTATGAAGCGGGAGGGCGAGATACGCAGTATTTT. Translating it yields CSVETYEAGGRDTQYF.

V is TRBV30 and J is TRBJ1-6; TRBD1 is a possible D gene (5 bases). CDR1 is GTSNPN, CDR2 SVGIG, per germline (reference sequence). The CDR3 has 15 residues. The germline V and J ends were trimmed by 1 base and 9 bases, with 16 bases remaining between them. CDR3 sequence reads: CAWSGSGGFGSPLHF. The CDR3 nucleotides are TGTGCCTGGAGTGGATCGGGGGGTTTTGGTTCACCCCTCCACTTT.

This chain uses TRBV2 with TRBJ2-2; D is possibly TRBD2 (6 bases). The germline V and J ends were trimmed by 8 bases and 5 bases, with 9 bases remaining between them. This CDR3 is 12 amino acids long. In germline, CDR1 is SNHLY, CDR2 FYNNEI. The CDR3 bases are TGTGCCAGCGGACTACAAACCGGGGAGCTGTTTTTT. Its protein is CASGLQTGELFF.

The chain joins TRBV5-6 to TRBJ1-2; D is uncertain. The V end was cut by 2 bases, the J end by 8 bases, with 7 bases between. CDR3 length: 11 residues. From germline, CDR1 is SGHDT and CDR2 YYEEEE. The CDR3 loop reads CASSFRAGYTF. The CDR3 DNA sequence: TGTGCCAGCAGCTTCCGGGCCGGCTACACCTTC.

This chain connects TRBV28 to TRBJ1-2; D not resolved. There are 12 residues in the CDR3. In germline, CDR1 is MDHEN, CDR2 SYDVKM. Trimming removed 6 bases from V and 2 bases from J, with 7 bases in between. The CDR3: CASSDSNYGYTF. The CDR3 bases are TGTGCCAGCAGCGATAGCAACTATGGCTACACCTTC.

This clonotype was counted at least ten times. The chain recombines TRBV2 with TRBJ2-5; 7 bases align to TRBD1. CDR1 is SNHLY and CDR2 is FYNNEI in the germline V gene. The CDR3 sequence is 13 residues long. V shed 4 bases, J shed 5 bases, and the junction held 4 bases outside the gene matches. DNA for the CDR3: TGTGCCAGCAGTGTTGGACAGGTGGAGACCCAGTACTTC. Protein product: CASSVGQVETQYF.